These 23 T cell receptor beta chains were sequenced from one sample in a study of human T cells and chemical hapten exposure. Each CDR3 protein is one row after TCRdb ran MiXCR on the RACE reads. The top ten hold roughly 3.1% of the sample, which has around 120,000 distinct CDR3 sequences, approximately 13% seen once. The time point here: pre-sensitization, week 0. The treatment denotes: therapeutic diphenylcyclopropenone sensitization with weekly scalp DPC. The input for sequencing was whole blood, taken in connection with sensitization to the hapten diphenylcyclopropenone (DPC). All receptors derive from a woman between 18 and 29 years old with alopecia areata. Some clones in this sample may be carry-over from other donors' samples.

V usage is TRBV12-3 or TRBV12-4 and J usage is TRBJ2-5; 8 bases fit TRBD1. The CDR3 has 11 residues. The junction had 1 base not matched to a gene; V was cut back by 6 bases and J by 7 bases. The CDR3, as DNA: TGTGCCAGCAGCACAGGGGGGACCCAGTACTTC. It is translated as CASSTGGTQYF.

CDR3 in amino acids: CASSRRTNSDTQYF. The CDR3 nucleotides read TGTGCCAGCAGCCGGCGGACTAACTCAGATACGCAGTATTTT. The chain recombines TRBV3-1 with TRBJ2-3, with a possible D match to TRBD2 (6 bases). Per germline, CDR1 LGHDT and CDR2 YNNKEL (reference sequence). Trimming shortened V by 4 bases and J by 4 bases, and 12 bases separated the two germline ends. The CDR3 sequence is 14 residues long.

This chain links TRBV11-2 with TRBJ2-2; no reliable D call. Germline CDR1 SGHAT, CDR2 FQNNGV. The CDR3 length is 14 residues. Trimming pared 7 bases from V and 6 bases from J, leaving 15 bases between. CDR3 nucleotide sequence: TGTGCCAGCACCATTAGACCCCAATCCGGGGAGCTGTTTTTT. Its protein is CASTIRPQSGELFF.

This clonotype came up many times. The CDR3 region is CASRITFKESGYTF. The CDR3 nucleotides read TGCGCCAGCAGGATCACTTTCAAAGAGTCTGGCTACACCTTC. The J gene is TRBJ1-2, the V gene TRBV5-1, with D hard to call. V gave up 5 bases and J gave up 7 bases, with 18 bases separating them. The CDR3 is 14 amino acids. The V gene's germline CDR1 is SGHRS and CDR2 YFSETQ.

The V call is TRBV5-1, the J call TRBJ2-1; D possibly corresponds to TRBD1 (6 bases). CDR1 SGHRS and CDR2 YFSETQ come from the germline V gene. V lost 4 bases to trimming and J lost 8 bases, with 16 bases between them. This CDR3 region has 14 residues. CDR3 loop: CASSPTGRVYEQFF. CDR3 sequence (DNA): TGCGCCAGCAGCCCGACAGGTAGGGTGTATGAGCAGTTCTTC.

The chain links TRBV4-2 to TRBJ2-1, with D possibly matching TRBD1 (6 bases). The germline CDR1 and CDR2 sequences are LGHNA and YNFKEQ. The CDR3 has 19 residues. V was pared by 0 bases and J by 4 bases, with 22 bases between. The CDR3 DNA reads as TGTGCCAGCAGCCAAGATCCCGTGTTTGAGGGGGACCCTTACAATGAGCAGTTCTTC. Protein sequence: CASSQDPVFEGDPYNEQFF.

Ten or more counts support this clonotype. The V and J genes are TRBV7-9 and TRBJ1-1, with 7 bases fitting TRBD1. Germline CDR1 and CDR2: SEHNR and FQNEAQ (reference sequence). J gave up 1 base and V 3 bases, and 5 bases lay outside the gene matches. The CDR3 consists of 15 residues. CDR3 sequence: CASSFPTGTNTEAFF. The CDR3 nucleotides are TGTGCCAGCAGCTTCCCGACAGGGACGAACACTGAAGCTTTCTTT.

This clonotype was counted many times. V is TRBV29-1 and J is TRBJ2-2; TRBD2 might be the D (5 bases). From germline, CDR1 is SQVTM and CDR2 ANQGSEA. The CDR3 loop spans 12 amino acids. V lost 7 bases, J lost 4 bases, and 10 bases lay in between. CDR3 bases: TGCAGCGGGGGTGCGGGCACCGGGGAGCTGTTTTTT. Translating it yields CSGGAGTGELFF.

This clonotype came up a few times. This chain uses TRBV6-5 with TRBJ2-5; no clear D. CDR1 and CDR2 from the germline V gene are MNHEY and SVGAGI. CDR3 size: 11 residues. V shed 5 bases and J shed 2 bases, with 3 bases lying between them. The CDR3 DNA is TGTGCCAGCAGTACTCAAGAGACCCAGTACTTC. Translation gives CASSTQETQYF.

This clonotype was found many times. CDR3: CASSDTGSRRDSPLHF. The CDR3, as DNA: TGCGCCAGCAGTGATACAGGTTCTCGTCGGGATTCACCCCTCCACTTT. The chain recombines TRBV4-1 with TRBJ1-6; D possibly corresponds to TRBD1 (5 bases). The length of the CDR3 is 16 residues. CDR1 and CDR2 from the germline V gene are MGHRA and YSYEKL. With 6 bases removed from V and 8 bases from J, the gap between germline ends came to 20 bases.

Ten or more counts support this clonotype. This rearrangement joins TRBV28 to TRBJ1-6; D may be TRBD1 (6 bases). Germline V gene lookup returns CDR1 MDHEN and CDR2 SYDVKM. V lost 6 bases to trimming and J lost 10 bases, with 19 bases between them. The CDR3 has 15 residues. Written as DNA, the CDR3 is TGTGCCAGCAGGAGGGGGGACGAGCGAGGATCACCCCTCCACTTT. Translation: CASRRGDERGSPLHF. Full variable domain (missing parts from reference TRBV28 and TRBJ1-6): DVKVTQSSRYLVKRTGEKVFLECVQDMDHENMFWYRQDPGLGLRLIYFSYDVKMKEKGDIPEGYSVSREKKERFSLILESASTNQTSMYLCASRRGDERGSPLHFGNGTRLTVT.

In this sample, this clonotype turned up many times. This chain connects TRBV7-2 to TRBJ1-2; 8 bases align to TRBD1. The germline V gene has CDR1 SGHTA and CDR2 FQGNSA. The CDR3 is 16 residues long. V was pared by 1 base and J by 4 bases, with 8 bases of the junction left unmatched. CDR3 sequence (DNA): TGTGCCAGCAGCTTAGAACAGGGGGTGCTAACCTATGGCTACACCTTC. This gives the protein CASSLEQGVLTYGYTF.

The chain has TRBV19 and TRBJ2-4; 10 bases are shared with TRBD1. J was trimmed by 7 bases and V by 6 bases; bases with no gene match: 6. Germline lookup yields CDR1 LNHDA and CDR2 SQIVND (reference sequence). CDR3 length: 14 amino acids. The CDR3 nucleotides are TGTGCCAGTAGGGGGACAGGGGCCACTAACATTCAGTACTTC. Residues: CASRGTGATNIQYF.

This clonotype was seen only a few times. V and J are TRBV25-1 and TRBJ2-1, with 14 positions matching TRBD2. Germline assignment: CDR1 MGHDK and CDR2 SYGVNS. The CDR3 is made up of 20 amino acids. V dropped 5 bases and J dropped 8; count of bases not matched to a gene: 20. CDR3 in amino acids: CASSIALVTSGGALDDEQFF. The CDR3 DNA is TGTGCCAGCAGTATCGCCCTTGTGACTAGCGGGGGGGCCTTGGACGATGAGCAGTTCTTC.

The CDR3 sequence is CASSKMTGRWNQPQHF. The DNA for the CDR3 is TGTGCCAGCAGCAAGATGACCGGGAGGTGGAATCAGCCCCAGCATTTT. The chain links TRBV6-2 or TRBV6-3 to TRBJ1-5, with D uncertain. V lost 6 bases and J 4 bases, leaving 19 bases between the germline ends. The CDR3 consists of 16 residues. The germline gives CDR1 MNHEY, CDR2 SVGEGT.

This clonotype was recorded a few times. The chain has TRBV5-1 and TRBJ2-3, with 11 bases identical to TRBD2. Germline-derived CDR1 and CDR2 are SGHRS and YFSETQ. After removal of 3 bases from V and 4 bases from J, the junction contained 10 bases not matched to a gene. This CDR3 is built from 17 residues. This chain's CDR3 is CASSSQSSGGPADTQYF. CDR3 bases: TGCGCCAGCAGCTCCCAATCTAGCGGGGGGCCGGCAGATACGCAGTATTTT.

This clonotype came up a few times. The chain has TRBV20-1 and TRBJ2-2, with D possibly matching TRBD1 (6 bases). CDR3 length: 13 amino acids. V lost 8 bases and J 6 bases, leaving 16 bases between the germline ends. CDR1 is DFQATT, CDR2 SNEGSKA, per germline (reference sequence). CDR3 DNA sequence: TGCAGTACCCAGGGGCACGGGGCCGGGGAGCTGTTTTTT. Translation: CSTQGHGAGELFF.

This clonotype was seen more than once but under ten times. The J gene is TRBJ2-7, the V gene TRBV29-1; D uncertain. Germline V gene sequence: CDR1 SQVTM, CDR2 ANQGSEA. V dropped 4 bases and J dropped 2 bases, with 12 bases sitting between them. The length of the CDR3 is 13 residues. CDR3 loop: CSVVSPAAYEQYF. The CDR3 DNA follows: TGCAGCGTTGTGAGTCCCGCTGCCTACGAGCAGTACTTC.

This clonotype has only a few counts. This chain uses TRBV18 with TRBJ2-3; 8 nucleotides line up with TRBD2. Germline V gives CDR1 KGHSH, CDR2 LQKENI. The CDR3 covers 17 residues. The ends lost 0 bases at V and 4 bases at J; junction bases unmatched: 9. Here the CDR3 DNA reads TGTGCCAGCTCACCACCGAGCAGGGCGGGGGGCCCAGATACGCAGTATTTT. Encoded protein: CASSPPSRAGGPDTQYF.

This chain links TRBV20-1 with TRBJ1-1; perhaps TRBD1 as D (6 bases). The V end was cut by 6 bases, the J end by 1 base, with 12 bases between. The CDR3 runs to 13 residues. Germline V CDR1 and CDR2: DFQATT, SNEGSKA (reference sequence). The CDR3 sequence is CSAKGTSNTEAFF. CDR3 nucleotide sequence: TGCAGTGCCAAGGGGACATCGAACACTGAAGCTTTCTTT.

This clonotype showed up many times. The chain uses TRBV7-9 and TRBJ2-1; D might be TRBD1 (6 bases). Looked up from germline, CDR1 is SEHNR and CDR2 is FQNEAQ (reference sequence). The CDR3 totals 16 residues. Trimming removed 5 bases at V and 6 bases at J, with 20 bases between. The CDR3: CASSQVGPQGRNEQFF. Here the CDR3 DNA reads TGTGCCAGCAGCCAGGTGGGGCCACAGGGTCGCAATGAGCAGTTCTTC.

This clonotype was observed at least ten times. CDR3 amino acids: CASSLAGAGGSPLHF. CDR3 DNA: TGTGCCAGCAGCTTAGCCGGGGCAGGGGGCTCACCCCTCCACTTT. The genes are TRBV11-2 and TRBJ1-6; TRBD1 agrees at 8 bases. The V and J ends lost 1 base and 10 bases, in that order; junction bases with no gene match: 6. The CDR3 runs to 15 residues. In germline, CDR1 is SGHAT, CDR2 FQNNGV.

The chain uses TRBV12-3 or TRBV12-4 and TRBJ2-7, with no clear D. The CDR3 has 14 amino acids. V lost 6 bases to trimming and J lost 2 bases, with 14 bases between them. CDR3 protein: CASSPHTPAYEQYF. As DNA, the CDR3 is TGTGCCAGCAGCCCCCACACCCCCGCCTACGAGCAGTACTTC.